The rows below give T cell receptor beta chains drawn from one sample of a study of T cell responses to AZD1222 COVID-19 vaccine. Produced via immunoSEQ multiplex PCR; TCRdb's table is partial and in-frame only. The profile covers 130,000 to 150,000 clones, with 86% appearing a single time and over 4.5% taken by the ten largest. This specimen was peripheral blood, taken 28 days after the second AZD1222 dose. The receptor source for this set is an adult who received the AZD1222 COVID-19 vaccine. Each CDR3 is given with its conserved first and last residue. The D gene is left open where the match is weak. Rows give clone size only sometimes, using once, few, many, or a class for an expanded clone.

v_call: TRBV3-1/TRBV3-2
clone_size: .
d_call: TRBD2
cdr3_length: 16
j_call: TRBJ2-4
cdr3_nt: TGTGCCAGCAGCCCTAACAGCGGGGGCGCCAAAAACATTCAGTACTTC
cdr3_aa: CASSPNSGGAKNIQYF

v_call: TRBV4-1
clone_size: .
d_call: .
cdr3_length: 16
j_call: TRBJ1-1
cdr3_nt: TGCGCCAGCAGCCCCTCCGGGACGGGGGCGGGCACTGAAGCTTTCTTT
cdr3_aa: CASSPSGTGAGTEAFF

v_call: TRBV5-1
clone_size: .
d_call: .
cdr3_length: 13
j_call: TRBJ1-2
cdr3_nt: TGCGCCAGCAGCTTTGGTGCTAACTATGGCTACACCTTC
cdr3_aa: CASSFGANYGYTF

v_call: TRBV19
clone_size: many
d_call: .
cdr3_length: 14
j_call: TRBJ1-3
cdr3_nt: TGTGCCAGTAGGGAATTGGGCTCTGGAAACACCATATATTTT
cdr3_aa: CASRELGSGNTIYF

v_call: TRBV29-1
clone_size: .
d_call: TRBD2
cdr3_length: 14
j_call: TRBJ2-2
cdr3_nt: TGCAGCGCTGGACTAGCGGGAGACACCGGGGAGCTGTTTTTT
cdr3_aa: CSAGLAGDTGELFF

v_call: TRBV27
clone_size: .
d_call: .
cdr3_length: 16
j_call: TRBJ1-4
cdr3_nt: TGTGCCAGCAGTTTGCAGGGTAACACGGCTAATGAAAAACTGTTTTTT
cdr3_aa: CASSLQGNTANEKLFF

v_call: TRBV6-1
clone_size: once
d_call: .
cdr3_length: 14
j_call: TRBJ2-1
cdr3_nt: TGTGCCGGCAGTGAGGTGGGACGCTCTGGTGAGCAGTTCTTC
cdr3_aa: CAGSEVGRSGEQFF

v_call: TRBV5-1
clone_size: .
d_call: TRBD2
cdr3_length: 15
j_call: TRBJ2-3
cdr3_nt: TGCGCCAGCAGCGGGGCTAGCGGAATCACAGATACGCAGTATTTT
cdr3_aa: CASSGASGITDTQYF

v_call: TRBV10-3
clone_size: .
d_call: .
cdr3_length: 15
j_call: TRBJ2-2
cdr3_nt: TGTGCCATCTGGGACGGTCCAGGGTCCACCGGGGAGCTGTTTTTT
cdr3_aa: CAIWDGPGSTGELFF

v_call: TRBV29-1
clone_size: .
d_call: TRBD2
cdr3_length: 13
j_call: TRBJ2-3
cdr3_nt: TGCAGCGTTGAAACTAGCGGCACAGATACGCAGTATTTT
cdr3_aa: CSVETSGTDTQYF

v_call: TRBV4-1
clone_size: .
d_call: TRBD2
cdr3_length: 17
j_call: TRBJ2-7
cdr3_nt: TGCGCCAGCAGCCAAGGAGTTGGTACTAGCGGGACCTACGAGCAGTACTTC
cdr3_aa: CASSQGVGTSGTYEQYF

v_call: TRBV10-3
clone_size: .
d_call: .
cdr3_length: 12
j_call: TRBJ1-4
cdr3_nt: TGTGCCATCAGTGAGGGTTTCGAAAAACTGTTTTTT
cdr3_aa: CAISEGFEKLFF

v_call: TRBV5-1
clone_size: .
d_call: TRBD1
cdr3_length: 16
j_call: TRBJ2-1
cdr3_nt: TGCGCCAGCAGCTTGGATGGGCAGGGGGCCTACAATGAGCAGTTCTTC
cdr3_aa: CASSLDGQGAYNEQFF

v_call: TRBV6-1
clone_size: .
d_call: TRBD1
cdr3_length: 15
j_call: TRBJ2-4
cdr3_nt: TGTGCCAGCAGTGACATCCTGACAGGGGGGAACATTCAGTACTTC
cdr3_aa: CASSDILTGGNIQYF

v_call: TRBV10-1
clone_size: .
d_call: .
cdr3_length: 13
j_call: TRBJ1-5
cdr3_nt: TGCGCCAGCAGTGTGTCGAGGGATCAGCCCCAGCATTTT
cdr3_aa: CASSVSRDQPQHF

v_call: TRBV5-1
clone_size: .
d_call: TRBD1
cdr3_length: 15
j_call: TRBJ2-2
cdr3_nt: TGCGCCAGCAGCTTGGCGGACAGGGAGACTGGGGAGCTGTTTTTT
cdr3_aa: CASSLADRETGELFF

v_call: TRBV9
clone_size: .
d_call: TRBD2
cdr3_length: 15
j_call: TRBJ2-5
cdr3_nt: TGTGCCAGCAGCGTAGTAGCGGGGGGGCCAGAGACCCAGTACTTC
cdr3_aa: CASSVVAGGPETQYF

v_call: TRBV30
clone_size: .
d_call: .
cdr3_length: 13
j_call: TRBJ1-5
cdr3_nt: TGTGCCTGGAGTGGTGGTCTTAATCAGCCCCAGCATTTT
cdr3_aa: CAWSGGLNQPQHF

v_call: TRBV7-6
clone_size: medium-sized
d_call: .
cdr3_length: 15
j_call: TRBJ2-5
cdr3_nt: TGTGCCAGCAGCTTAGGGACGACAGGTTTGGTGACCCAGTACTTC
cdr3_aa: CASSLGTTGLVTQYF

v_call: TRBV18
clone_size: .
d_call: .
cdr3_length: 17
j_call: TRBJ2-3
cdr3_nt: TGTGCCAGCTCAGGAACCGGGGCCGGGACTAGCACAGATACGCAGTATTTT
cdr3_aa: CASSGTGAGTSTDTQYF

v_call: TRBV6-5
clone_size: .
d_call: .
cdr3_length: 12
j_call: TRBJ2-5
cdr3_nt: TGTGCCAGCAGCCCGACGGGGCCGAGGCAGGACTTC
cdr3_aa: CASSPTGPRQDF

v_call: TRBV11-2
clone_size: .
d_call: .
cdr3_length: 13
j_call: TRBJ1-3
cdr3_nt: TGTGCCAGCAGCACTGATTCTGGAAACACCATATATTTT
cdr3_aa: CASSTDSGNTIYF

v_call: TRBV5-1
clone_size: .
d_call: .
cdr3_length: 14
j_call: TRBJ1-3
cdr3_nt: TGCGCCAGCAGCCTGACAGAAACTGGAAACACCATATATTTT
cdr3_aa: CASSLTETGNTIYF

v_call: TRBV3-1/TRBV3-2
clone_size: .
d_call: TRBD1
cdr3_length: 14
j_call: TRBJ1-5
cdr3_nt: TGTGCCAGCAGCCACGCAGGGGGGTACCAGCCCCAGCATTTT
cdr3_aa: CASSHAGGYQPQHF

v_call: TRBV6-5
clone_size: .
d_call: TRBD1
cdr3_length: 14
j_call: TRBJ1-2
cdr3_nt: TGTGCCAGCAGTCCCCTCGACAGGGTAGGGGGCTACACCTTC
cdr3_aa: CASSPLDRVGGYTF

v_call: TRBV4-1
clone_size: .
d_call: .
cdr3_length: 15
j_call: TRBJ1-1
cdr3_nt: TGCGCCAGCAGCCAAGGAGAGGGGATTTTCACTGAAGCTTTCTTT
cdr3_aa: CASSQGEGIFTEAFF

v_call: TRBV28
clone_size: .
d_call: .
cdr3_length: 14
j_call: TRBJ1-1
cdr3_nt: TGTGCCAGCAGTTTAGGGTCCAGGGAGGGTTTAGCTTTCTTT
cdr3_aa: CASSLGSREGLAFF

v_call: TRBV2
clone_size: .
d_call: TRBD1
cdr3_length: 18
j_call: TRBJ1-6
cdr3_nt: TGTGCCAGCAGTGTCCCCACAGGGGAAGCGTCCTATAATTCACCCCTCCACTTT
cdr3_aa: CASSVPTGEASYNSPLHF

v_call: TRBV11-2
clone_size: .
d_call: .
cdr3_length: 15
j_call: TRBJ2-6
cdr3_nt: TGTGCCAGCAGCTCTACAGGGTCTGGGGCCAACGTCCTGACTTTC
cdr3_aa: CASSSTGSGANVLTF

v_call: TRBV25-1
clone_size: .
d_call: .
cdr3_length: 14
j_call: TRBJ2-5
cdr3_nt: TGTGCCAGCAGTGAACCTGGCGGGGTTGAGACCCAGTACTTC
cdr3_aa: CASSEPGGVETQYF

v_call: TRBV20-1
clone_size: .
d_call: .
cdr3_length: 11
j_call: TRBJ2-7
cdr3_nt: TGCAGTGCTGAGGGGTCAGGCAAGGGCCACTTC
cdr3_aa: CSAEGSGKGHF

v_call: TRBV5-1
clone_size: .
d_call: .
cdr3_length: 14
j_call: TRBJ1-2
cdr3_nt: TGCGCCAGCAGCCTGGAGGCGGGCGAGGAGCTCTACACCTTC
cdr3_aa: CASSLEAGEELYTF

v_call: TRBV6-1
clone_size: .
d_call: .
cdr3_length: 14
j_call: TRBJ1-1
cdr3_nt: TGTGCCAGCAGTGAACACCCCCAGGGAGTTCAAGCTTTCTTT
cdr3_aa: CASSEHPQGVQAFF

v_call: TRBV4-2
clone_size: .
d_call: .
cdr3_length: 13
j_call: TRBJ1-2
cdr3_nt: TGTGCCAGCAGCCAAGTGGCTGGGGGTGGCTACACCTTC
cdr3_aa: CASSQVAGGGYTF

v_call: TRBV18
clone_size: .
d_call: .
cdr3_length: 11
j_call: TRBJ2-7
cdr3_nt: TGTGCCAGCTCACCAGGCGACGAGCAGTACTTC
cdr3_aa: CASSPGDEQYF

v_call: TRBV3-1/TRBV3-2
clone_size: .
d_call: .
cdr3_length: 14
j_call: TRBJ1-1
cdr3_nt: TGTGCCAGCAGCCAATCGGGTGCAGGGACTGAAGCTTTCTTT
cdr3_aa: CASSQSGAGTEAFF

v_call: TRBV7-2
clone_size: .
d_call: .
cdr3_length: 16
j_call: TRBJ1-2
cdr3_nt: TGTGCCAGCAGCTTAGTGGCTGGGATGGGTAACTATGGCTACACCTTC
cdr3_aa: CASSLVAGMGNYGYTF

v_call: TRBV3-1/TRBV3-2
clone_size: .
d_call: .
cdr3_length: 18
j_call: TRBJ1-4
cdr3_nt: TGTGCCAGCAGCCAAATTTTATTGGAAGGGAGGGAAAATGAAAAACTGTTTTTT
cdr3_aa: CASSQILLEGRENEKLFF

v_call: TRBV30
clone_size: .
d_call: .
cdr3_length: 15
j_call: TRBJ1-5
cdr3_nt: TGTGCCTGGAGTATCAGCAACAGGGGCAATCAGCCCCAGCATTTT
cdr3_aa: CAWSISNRGNQPQHF

v_call: TRBV19
clone_size: .
d_call: .
cdr3_length: 13
j_call: TRBJ1-3
cdr3_nt: TGTGCCAGTAGTATAGATCCTGGAAACACCATATATTTT
cdr3_aa: CASSIDPGNTIYF

v_call: TRBV4-1
clone_size: .
d_call: .
cdr3_length: 15
j_call: TRBJ1-3
cdr3_nt: TGCGCCAGCAGCCAGATACAGGGCACTGGAAACACCATATATTTT
cdr3_aa: CASSQIQGTGNTIYF

v_call: TRBV3-1/TRBV3-2
clone_size: .
d_call: TRBD2
cdr3_length: 16
j_call: TRBJ2-5
cdr3_nt: TGTGCCAGCAGCCTACTAGCGGGGGGGACCCAAGAGACCCAGTACTTC
cdr3_aa: CASSLLAGGTQETQYF

v_call: TRBV28
clone_size: .
d_call: .
cdr3_length: 12
j_call: TRBJ2-7
cdr3_nt: TGTGCCACGTTAAGGGTGGGCTACGAGCAGTACTTC
cdr3_aa: CATLRVGYEQYF

v_call: TRBV13
clone_size: .
d_call: .
cdr3_length: 16
j_call: TRBJ2-1
cdr3_nt: TGTGCCAGCAGTCCGGGGCCTACCGAATGGTCCAATGAGCAGTTCTTC
cdr3_aa: CASSPGPTEWSNEQFF

v_call: TRBV11-2
clone_size: .
d_call: .
cdr3_length: 14
j_call: TRBJ1-2
cdr3_nt: TGTGCCAGCAGCTTAGGGAGGCTTAACTATGGCTACACCTTC
cdr3_aa: CASSLGRLNYGYTF